This T cell receptor (beta chain) was captured in a study of blood T cell repertoires in COVID-19. Turning to the study itself: T cells, B-cell-depleted T cells, or PBMCs supplied cDNA or gDNA.

Per the authors' pipeline: Nucleated cell number was recorded as an estimate derived from reference gene primer amplification. Method: immunoSEQ multiplex PCR; TCRdb's copy keeps in-frame clones and lacks some. Clonal size and the V and J genes are those of that table, whereas D and trimming came from the DNA. The table has hundreds of thousands of clones, nearly 90% seen once. The germline V gene encodes CDR1 MDHEN and CDR2 SYDVKM. CDR3 length: 15 amino acids. Trimming at V came to 5 bases and at J to 6 bases, leaving 9 bases not matched to a gene. The chain carries TRBV28 and TRBJ2-2; 7 bases are shared with TRBD1. This TCR was recovered from a human donor in a cohort sampled during active COVID-19. Sequencing used peripheral blood. The CDR3 region has the DNA TGTGCCAGCAGTCAACGTTTCCAGGGGGCCGGGGAGCTGTTTTTT. Its protein is CASSQRFQGAGELFF.